These T cell receptor beta chains were read from a single sample in a study of blood T cell repertoires in COVID-19. TCRdb keeps only in-frame clones here, not all; method: immunoSEQ multiplex PCR. Of roughly 160,000 clones in the sample, roughly 84% were seen once. Source material: peripheral blood. The receptors were gathered from a young man with active or convalescent COVID-19. Both conserved end residues are trimmed from each CDR3.

v_call: TRBV2; j_call: TRBJ1-3; cdr3_aa: ASSETYTSSGNTIY
v_call: TRBV7-8; j_call: TRBJ2-1; cdr3_aa: ASSPRASGNYEQF
v_call: TRBV6-4; j_call: TRBJ1-5; cdr3_aa: ASSFGERTGSLQPQH
v_call: TRBV2; j_call: TRBJ2-7; cdr3_aa: ASTRSRVAGDTYEQY
v_call: TRBV7-2; j_call: TRBJ1-6; cdr3_aa: ASSPRPMTEVNGSPLH
v_call: TRBV28; j_call: TRBJ1-5; cdr3_aa: ASRAPNQPQH
v_call: TRBV10-3; j_call: TRBJ1-1; cdr3_aa: AISEPDQGVGNTEAF
v_call: TRBV5-6; j_call: TRBJ1-2; cdr3_aa: ASRGKGQGNGYT
v_call: TRBV7-2; j_call: TRBJ2-5; cdr3_aa: ASSSPQTTSGGSETQY
v_call: TRBV5-1; j_call: TRBJ1-1; cdr3_aa: ASSLDPTNTEAF
v_call: TRBV6-2/TRBV6-3; j_call: TRBJ2-1; cdr3_aa: ASSYKGGTSGSPGQF
v_call: TRBV2; j_call: TRBJ1-5; cdr3_aa: ASSPTGRGQPQH
v_call: TRBV29-1; j_call: TRBJ1-1; cdr3_aa: SVVISPNTEAF
v_call: TRBV5-1; j_call: TRBJ2-2; cdr3_aa: ASSLEGLAGGGGELF
v_call: TRBV7-9; j_call: TRBJ2-1; cdr3_aa: ASSPRGPSVTYNEQF
v_call: TRBV6-4; j_call: TRBJ2-1; cdr3_aa: ASSERAGAFVEQF
v_call: TRBV27; j_call: TRBJ2-1; cdr3_aa: ARPMTSLSSYNEQF
v_call: TRBV2; j_call: TRBJ2-5; cdr3_aa: ASLKETQY
v_call: TRBV7-4; j_call: TRBJ1-5; cdr3_aa: ASSSGQGIDDQPQH
v_call: TRBV15; j_call: TRBJ2-1; cdr3_aa: ATSRDRRFNSADEQF
v_call: TRBV19; j_call: TRBJ2-2; cdr3_aa: ASSGASGAGELF
v_call: TRBV27; j_call: TRBJ2-2; cdr3_aa: ASSRLGTGGPGELF
v_call: TRBV30; j_call: TRBJ1-1; cdr3_aa: AWSIMNTEAF
v_call: TRBV7-6; j_call: TRBJ1-1; cdr3_aa: ASSLAPEVNTEAF
v_call: TRBV5-1; j_call: TRBJ2-1; cdr3_aa: ASSLIAGGPVNEQF
v_call: TRBV11-2; j_call: TRBJ2-1; cdr3_aa: ASSLDSGGPGYNEQF
v_call: TRBV6-5; j_call: TRBJ1-6; cdr3_aa: ASYPGTGRNSPLH
v_call: TRBV7-7; j_call: TRBJ2-2; cdr3_aa: ASSISGTGDNTGELF
v_call: TRBV7-2; j_call: TRBJ2-7; cdr3_aa: ASSEYRGPYEQY
v_call: TRBV28; j_call: TRBJ2-6; cdr3_aa: ASSNRGPGGANVLT
v_call: TRBV6-6; j_call: TRBJ2-7; cdr3_aa: ASSASYRGEPYEQY
v_call: TRBV5-6; j_call: TRBJ1-1; cdr3_aa: ASSLDSLNTEAF
v_call: TRBV5-1; j_call: TRBJ2-3; cdr3_aa: ASSLVQGASTDTQY
v_call: TRBV6-5; j_call: TRBJ2-2; cdr3_aa: ASTGTGGNTGELF
v_call: TRBV11-2; j_call: TRBJ1-3; cdr3_aa: ASRLALNLGQGFN
v_call: TRBV28; j_call: TRBJ1-1; cdr3_aa: ASSTGVREAF
v_call: TRBV7-9; j_call: TRBJ1-2; cdr3_aa: ASSLFGQGLNGYT
v_call: TRBV5-6; j_call: TRBJ1-5; cdr3_aa: ASSMGVEPQH
v_call: TRBV6-5; j_call: TRBJ1-4; cdr3_aa: ASSYRTQEKLF
v_call: TRBV10-2; j_call: TRBJ2-7; cdr3_aa: ASSDPSGDSYEQY
v_call: TRBV14; j_call: TRBJ2-5; cdr3_aa: ASSQDPQSAGRTTQY
v_call: TRBV28; j_call: TRBJ2-1; cdr3_aa: ASSLTGAWDEQF